This T cell receptor (beta chain) was captured in a study of technical replicates of blood from several donors. This clone showed up just once. The germline V and J ends were trimmed by 6 bases and 9 bases, with 18 bases remaining between them. The CDR3 length is 14 residues. The germline CDR1 and CDR2 sequences are SNHLY and FYNNEI. Repertoires were generated with immunoSEQ multiplex PCR, while TCRdb's copy carries only in-frame clones and drops some. The data hold under 85,000 clones, with around 97% observed a single time. The V gene is TRBV2, the J gene TRBJ1-5; D possibly corresponds to TRBD1 (6 bases). The sample taken for sequencing was T cells isolated from PBMCs. The receptor was isolated from a human donor in good health. CDR3 nucleotides: TGTGCCAGCAGCCTACAGGGTCTTCAATGGCCCCAGCATTTT. Encoded protein: CASSLQGLQWPQHF.